Detailed here is one TCR beta chain. Its antigen is unknown. These data belong to a study of T cell responses to AZD1222 COVID-19 vaccine. Whole-study results and caveats: A rise in Spike-specific TCR breadth and depth followed two AZD1222 doses. Targets within unmutated variant regions were reportedly found for nearly half of spike-specific TCRs.

Here immunoSEQ multiplex PCR was the method, and the copy in TCRdb shows in-frame clones only, minus some. The repertoire holds 150,000 to 180,000 clones, with 88% as singletons. CDR3 length: 14 residues. Germline assignment: CDR1 MNHEY and CDR2 SVGAGI. The V end was cut by 6 bases, the J end by 0 bases, with 12 bases between. Sequenced here: peripheral blood, sampled on day 0 of AZD1222 vaccination. V usage is TRBV6-5 and J usage is TRBJ2-7; D gene unclear. The origin of this receptor is an adult in good health. In nucleotides, the CDR3 is TGTGCCAGCAGAGCAGATTTTAGCTCCTACGAGCAGTACTTC. It translates to CASRADFSSYEQYF.